One sample yielded the 3 T cell receptor beta chains listed below, sequenced in a study of radiotherapy plus CTLA-4 blockade in lung cancer (dated by TCRdb to 2016 to 2019). Preparation of the library involved the immunoSEQ multiplex PCR assay. Held by TCRdb, this immuneACCESS table contains in-frame sequences only and omits some clones. Under half of the omission traces to an unresolved V gene where checked; the cause of the rest is unknown. A total of around 72,000 clones appear in this sample, around 80% of them only once. Clones ranked in the top ten supply about 6.7% of the sample. This sample comprised peripheral blood, obtained from a patient treated with radiotherapy plus ipilimumab. The receptors stem from a human donor with non-small cell lung cancer who had a complete response to radiotherapy plus ipilimumab.

CDR3: CASSDRGSNQPQHF. CDR3 sequence (DNA): TGTGCCAGCAGTGATCGGGGCAGCAATCAGCCCCAGCATTTT. The V gene is TRBV2, the J gene TRBJ1-5, with a tentative D call TRBD1 (5 bases). Germline CDR1 is SNHLY and CDR2 is FYNNEI. The V end was cut by 3 bases, the J end by 1 base, with 7 bases between. CDR3 length: 14 amino acids.

This clone has more than one count but fewer than ten. The chain is built from TRBV28 and TRBJ1-6; TRBD1 agrees at 10 bases. The V gene end was trimmed by 6 bases and the J gene end by 7 bases; junction bases not matched to a gene: 3. Looked up from germline, CDR1 is MDHEN and CDR2 is SYDVKM. The CDR3 has 14 residues. The CDR3 here is CASSGTGVNSPLHF. DNA of the CDR3: TGTGCCAGCAGCGGGACAGGGGTCAATTCACCCCTCCACTTT.

V usage is TRBV27 and J usage is TRBJ2-3; possibly TRBD2 for D (5 bases). The CDR3 has 13 amino acids. Germline V gene lookup returns CDR1 MNHEY and CDR2 SMNVEV (reference sequence). V lost 5 bases and J lost 3, with 9 bases in between. CDR3 region: CASSPGGTDTQYF. As DNA, the CDR3 is TGTGCCAGCAGTCCGGGCGGGACAGATACGCAGTATTTT.